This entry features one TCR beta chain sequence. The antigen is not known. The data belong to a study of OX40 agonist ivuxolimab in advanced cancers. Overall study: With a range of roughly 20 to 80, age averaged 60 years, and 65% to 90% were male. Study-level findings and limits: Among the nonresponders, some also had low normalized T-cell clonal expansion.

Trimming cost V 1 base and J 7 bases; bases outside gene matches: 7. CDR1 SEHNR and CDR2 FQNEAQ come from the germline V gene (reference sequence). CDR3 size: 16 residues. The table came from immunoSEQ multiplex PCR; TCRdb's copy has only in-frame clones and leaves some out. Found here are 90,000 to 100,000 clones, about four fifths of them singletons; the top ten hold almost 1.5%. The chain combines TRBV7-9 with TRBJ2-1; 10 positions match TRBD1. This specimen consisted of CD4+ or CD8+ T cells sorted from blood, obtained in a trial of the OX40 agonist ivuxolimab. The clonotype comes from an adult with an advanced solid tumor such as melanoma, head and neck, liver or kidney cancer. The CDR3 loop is CASSLGDRGRGNEQFF. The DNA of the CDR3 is TGTGCCAGCAGCTTAGGAGACAGGGGGCGCGGAAATGAGCAGTTCTTC.